These 29 T cell receptor beta chains originate from one sample sequenced in a study of cytomegalovirus exposure and HLA in healthy donors. PCR was performed using 60 Vbeta and 13 Jbeta primers. Repertoires were generated with immunoSEQ multiplex PCR, while TCRdb's copy carries only in-frame clones and drops some. The table has about 160,000 clones, around 75% seen once; the top ten hold approximately 4.4%. The source material was PBMCs. The receptors come from a young man in good health and CMV-seropositive.

The CDR3 coding sequence is TGTGCCAGCAGCTTCGAGGGACTAAACACCGGGGAGCTGTTTTTT. Its protein product is CASSFEGLNTGELFF. This rearrangement joins TRBV5-8 to TRBJ2-2; 7 nucleotides align to TRBD2. Trimming at V came to 2 bases and at J to 2 bases, leaving 3 bases not matched to a gene. The CDR3 runs 15 residues. CDR1 and CDR2 (germline): SGHTS, YDEGEE.

In this sample, this clone turned up once. The chain employs TRBV21-1 and TRBJ2-1; the table assigns TRBD1, which was not confirmed against the DNA. TRBV21-1 constitutes a pseudogene. The CDR3 extends over 16 amino acids. CDR3 protein: CASSTPDTWDYNEQFF. The CDR3 region has the DNA TGTGCCAGCAGCACACCGGACACCTGGGATTACAATGAGCAGTTCTTC.

The chain links TRBV5-5 to TRBJ2-7, with 11 bases matching TRBD2. With V trimmed by 2 bases and J by 0 bases, 7 bases remained unmatched. This CDR3 region has 17 residues. Germline loops: CDR1 SGHKS, CDR2 YYEKEE (reference sequence). The CDR3: CASSFTTTSGVSYEQYV. CDR3 in DNA: TGTGCCAGCAGCTTTACTACGACTAGCGGGGTCTCCTACGAGCAGTACGTC.

This clone was recorded once. The V call is TRBV5-4, the J call TRBJ2-7; 8 nucleotides match TRBD2. Germline V CDR1 and CDR2: SGHNT, YYREEE (reference sequence). Germline trimming cut 3 bases from V and 3 bases from J; bases unmatched to any gene: 5. The CDR3 contains 14 residues. CDR3 sequence reads: CASSSAGTSYEQYV. In DNA form, the CDR3 reads TGTGCCAGCAGCTCTGCCGGGACTAGCTACGAGCAGTACGTC.

This rearrangement joins TRBV7-6 to TRBJ1-1; no reliable D call. CDR1 is SGHVS, CDR2 FNYEAQ, per germline. CDR3 length equals 15 residues. V shed 5 bases and J shed 5 bases, with 18 bases lying between them. The CDR3: CASSLEVHGGTEAFF. The CDR3 DNA reads TGTGCCAGCAGCCTCGAAGTCCACGGAGGGACTGAAGCTTTCTTT.

V is TRBV11-2 and J is TRBJ2-4; 7 nucleotides align to TRBD1. The CDR3 runs to 14 residues. The germline CDR1 and CDR2 sequences are SGHAT and FQNNGV. V lost 4 bases and J lost 3; bases outside the gene matches: 3. CDR3 loop: CASSSRGNKNIQYF. CDR3 coding DNA: TGTGCCAGCAGCTCCAGGGGGAACAAAAACATTCAGTACTTC.

This CDR3 reads CASSQGRSPSTDTQYF. The DNA of the CDR3 is TGCGCCAGCAGCCAAGGGAGATCTCCTAGCACAGATACGCAGTATTTT. The chain is built from TRBV4-1 and TRBJ2-3, with D unclear. Germline assignment: CDR1 MGHRA and CDR2 YSYEKL. Trimming left V 1 base short and J 0 bases short, with 11 bases between. This CDR3 has 16 amino acids.

This rearrangement joins TRBV6-5 to TRBJ1-1; maybe TRBD1 (5 bases). V was shortened by 6 bases and J by 1 base, with 15 bases between the two germline ends. Per germline, CDR1 MNHEY and CDR2 SVGAGI. The length of the CDR3 is 15 residues. The CDR3 reads CASRPSDGANTEAFF. DNA of the CDR3: TGTGCCAGCAGGCCCAGTGATGGGGCGAACACTGAAGCTTTCTTT.

The rearrangement joins TRBV5-1 to TRBJ1-4, with D tentatively TRBD1 (6 bases). CDR3 length equals 14 residues. The germline CDR1 and CDR2 sequences are SGHRS and YFSETQ. The V and J ends lost 5 bases and 8 bases respectively, with 16 bases between them. The CDR3 spells CASSFTGWREKLFF. CDR3 coding DNA: TGCGCCAGCAGTTTCACAGGGTGGCGCGAAAAACTGTTTTTT.

Regarding this clone: A junction end diverges from the germline sequence, so it may reflect a read error. The chain combines TRBV30 with TRBJ1-2; the D gene is possibly TRBD1 (5 bases). The CDR3 is 19 residues long. CDR1 is GTSNPN, CDR2 SVGIG, per germline (reference sequence). This CDR3 reads CAWSVRWGENLNPRYRYTF. Here the CDR3 DNA reads TGTGCCTGGAGTGTTCGATGGGGGGAGAACCTAAATCCACGCTATCGCTACACCTTC.

The J gene is TRBJ2-3, the V gene TRBV18; TRBD2 matches at 13 bases. The CDR3 length is 16 residues. Per germline, CDR1 KGHSH and CDR2 LQKENI. With V trimmed by 6 bases and J by 2 bases, 5 bases remained unmatched. This CDR3 is CASSLGTSGNTDTQYF. CDR3 sequence (DNA): TGTGCCAGCTCGCTGGGGACTAGCGGGAACACAGATACGCAGTATTTT.

The chain uses TRBV30 and TRBJ1-1; TRBD1 is a possible D gene (5 bases). This CDR3 has 15 amino acids. The germline gives CDR1 GTSNPN, CDR2 SVGIG (reference sequence). Trimming removed 1 base from V and 6 bases from J, with 18 bases in between. CDR3 residues: CAWSASGFRGSEAFF. The CDR3 bases are TGTGCCTGGAGTGCCTCGGGGTTCCGGGGGTCTGAAGCTTTCTTT.

The chain carries TRBV5-1 and TRBJ2-7; 8 nucleotides line up with TRBD2. This CDR3 is built from 14 residues. Looked up from germline, CDR1 is SGHRS and CDR2 is YFSETQ. V trimming: 4 bases; J trimming: 7 bases; junction bases outside the gene matches: 10. The CDR3 region is CASSLGTRMSEQYV. The CDR3 DNA reads as TGCGCCAGCAGCCTCGGGACTAGGATGTCGGAGCAGTACGTC.

The J gene is TRBJ1-2, the V gene TRBV30, with TRBD1 as a possible D gene (5 bases). Per the germline V gene, CDR1 is GTSNPN and CDR2 is SVGIG (reference sequence). This CDR3 comprises 14 residues. Trimming took off 0 bases at V and 4 bases at J, with 12 bases between the two ends. As DNA, the CDR3 is TGTGCCTGGAGTGTAGGACACCGACTCTATGGCTACACCTTC. Its translation: CAWSVGHRLYGYTF.

The CDR3 DNA sequence: TGTGCCAGCAGTGATGCCAGGTTAGTCTACGAGCAGTACGTC. It specifies CASSDARLVYEQYV. The chain joins TRBV2 to TRBJ2-7; no firm D call. The CDR3 loop spans 14 amino acids. Germline CDR1 and CDR2: SNHLY and FYNNEI. V was pared by 3 bases and J by 3 bases, with 12 bases between.

This clone was detected only a few times. The gene calls are TRBV21-1 and TRBJ2-3; the table's D call, TRBD1, has no DNA check behind it. TRBV21-1 counts as a pseudogene. The CDR3 sequence is 16 residues long. The CDR3: CASSKRGRGSADTQYF. The CDR3 nucleotides are TGTGCCAGCAGCAAACGGGGCAGGGGGTCAGCAGATACGCAGTATTTT.

The table lists this clone with a few counts. This chain connects TRBV27 to TRBJ2-3, with 12 positions matching TRBD2. Germline assignment: CDR1 MNHEY and CDR2 SMNVEV (reference sequence). J lost 5 bases, V lost 5 bases, and 8 bases had no gene match. This CDR3 is 16 amino acids long. The CDR3 bases are TGTGCCAGCAGTACACGACTAGCGGGGGTGGAAGATACGCAGTATTTT. Protein product: CASSTRLAGVEDTQYF.

V usage is TRBV7-2 and J usage is TRBJ2-5, with a possible D match to TRBD2 (7 bases). Trimming stripped 1 base from V and 5 bases from J, with 14 bases between. Per the germline V gene, CDR1 is SGHTA and CDR2 is FQGNSA. This CDR3 is built from 15 residues. CDR3 region: CASSLDRGGQETQYF. The CDR3 nucleotides read TGTGCCAGCAGCTTAGATAGGGGGGGGCAGGAGACCCAGTACTTC.

This clone has a handful of counts. V and J are TRBV11-2 and TRBJ2-5; 15 bases match TRBD2. CDR1 and CDR2 from the germline V gene are SGHAT and FQNNGV. V was clipped by 5 bases and J by 5 bases; unmatched bases: 9. The CDR3 is 17 residues long. The chain's CDR3 is CASSLGLAGGQGETQYF. The CDR3, as DNA: TGTGCCAGCAGCCTAGGACTAGCGGGGGGGCAGGGGGAGACCCAGTACTTC.

The chain links TRBV6-4 to TRBJ2-1; 11 bases are a match to TRBD2. Germline V lookup: CDR1 MRHNA, CDR2 SNTAGT. The length of the CDR3 is 15 residues. V was clipped by 6 bases and J by 8 bases; unmatched bases: 9. CDR3 nucleotide sequence: TGTGCCAGCAGCGAACTAGCGGGGGCCCGGGATGAGCAGTTCTTC. This sequence encodes CASSELAGARDEQFF.

This rearrangement joins TRBV6-6 to TRBJ2-1; TRBD2 agrees at 10 bases. The junction had 5 bases not matched to a gene; V was cut back by 6 bases and J by 3 bases. This CDR3 region has 15 residues. Germline V gene data show CDR1 as MNHNY and CDR2 as SVGAGI (reference sequence). The CDR3 DNA is TGTGCCAGCAGCCCCGGGACTAGCGACTACAATGAGCAGTTCTTC. This gives the protein CASSPGTSDYNEQFF.

V is TRBV27 and J is TRBJ1-1, with no clear D. With 2 bases removed from V and 2 bases from J, the gap between germline ends came to 9 bases. The germline V gene encodes CDR1 MNHEY and CDR2 SMNVEV (reference sequence). This CDR3 spans 14 amino acids. CDR3 sequence (DNA): TGTGCCAGCAGTTTAGGGCAGCCTAACACTGAAGCTTTCTTT. Translated, it gives CASSLGQPNTEAFF.

V gene TRBV6-1 combines with J gene TRBJ1-3, with 8 bases aligning to TRBD1. The germline gives CDR1 MNHNS, CDR2 SASEGT. V trimming: 4 bases; J trimming: 0 bases; junction bases outside the gene matches: 5. This CDR3 has 16 amino acids. The CDR3 reads CASSARTGNSGNTIYF. The CDR3 nucleotides are TGTGCCAGCAGTGCCCGGACAGGGAACTCTGGAAACACCATATATTTT.

The chain recombines TRBV5-1 with TRBJ2-5; weak D call: TRBD2 (5 bases). The V gene's germline CDR1 is SGHRS and CDR2 YFSETQ. The V end lost 2 bases, the J end lost 4 bases, and 18 bases lay between the germline ends. The CDR3 loop spans 16 amino acids. The CDR3: CASSFGTGVLGETQYF. The CDR3 bases are TGCGCCAGCAGCTTTGGAACCGGGGTTCTAGGAGAGACCCAGTACTTC.

Only one count was recorded for this clone. The V and J genes are TRBV7-9 and TRBJ1-4, with TRBD1 matching over 8 bases. The V gene's germline CDR1 is SEHNR and CDR2 FQNEAQ (reference sequence). This CDR3 is 17 amino acids long. J gave up 7 bases and V 6 bases, and 16 bases lay outside the gene matches. CDR3 DNA: TGTGCCAGCAGTATTGATGATTTGGCACAGGGGGTTGAAAAACTGTTTTTT. It yields the protein CASSIDDLAQGVEKLFF.

The count of this clone is one. The rearrangement links TRBV10-3 to TRBJ2-3; the D gene is possibly TRBD2 (5 bases). V lost 0 bases, J lost 0 bases, and 7 bases lay in between. Germline V gives CDR1 ENHRY, CDR2 SYGVKD. The CDR3 covers 15 residues. The CDR3 DNA follows: TGTGCCATCAGTGAGTCGAGGACTAGCACAGATACGCAGTATTTT. This sequence encodes CAISESRTSTDTQYF.

The V and J genes are TRBV7-9 and TRBJ2-2; TRBD1 matches 8 bases. Trimming at V came to 5 bases and at J to 4 bases, leaving 3 bases not matched to a gene. The CDR3 extends over 14 amino acids. The germline gives CDR1 SEHNR, CDR2 FQNEAQ (reference sequence). CDR3 DNA sequence: TGTGCCAGCAGCCCGGACAGGGCCACCGGGGAGCTGTTTTTT. Amino acid sequence: CASSPDRATGELFF.

The rearrangement joins TRBV7-3 to TRBJ2-1, with TRBD2 matching over 8 bases. V lost 3 bases, J lost 8 bases, and 6 bases stayed unmatched. CDR3 length: 14 residues. Germline CDR1 reads SGHTA; CDR2 reads FQGTGA. CDR3: CASSLNGGAYEQFF. DNA for the CDR3: TGTGCCAGCAGCTTGAACGGGGGGGCCTATGAGCAGTTCTTC.

This clone turned up a few times. The chain is built from TRBV19 and TRBJ2-5, with a possible D match to TRBD2 (6 bases). This CDR3 has 16 amino acids. V lost 6 bases, J lost 3 bases, and 20 bases lay in between. Germline CDR1 LNHDA, CDR2 SQIVND (reference sequence). CDR3 amino acids: CASSPEPGRPKETQYF. In DNA form, the CDR3 reads TGTGCCAGTAGCCCGGAGCCCGGGAGACCCAAAGAGACCCAGTACTTC.